A selection of T cell receptor beta chains follows, all from one sample in a study of blood T cell repertoires in COVID-19. The protocol was immunoSEQ multiplex PCR, while the TCRdb copy is restricted to in-frame clones and leaves out a portion. Among roughly 380,000 clones listed, 89% were seen once. What was sequenced was peripheral blood. The receptors shown here come from a woman aged 55 to 70 with COVID-19, enrolled during active disease. Both conserved end residues are part of each CDR3. D genes are given only for firm matches. Clone size is shown for a subset of rows, as once, few, many or a class of expanded clone.

>TRBD2|-|TRBJ2-7|TRBV28|15
TGTGCCAGCAGTTCTGCGGGAGGGGCCTCCTACGAGCAGTACTTC
CASSSAGGASYEQYF
>TRBD2|-|TRBJ2-7|TRBV25-1|16
TGTGCCAGCAGTGAATGGAGACTAGCGGGGGGGCACGAGCAGTACTTC
CASSEWRLAGGHEQYF
>TRBD2|few|TRBJ2-2|TRBV12-3/TRBV12-4|13
TGTGCCAGCGGACTAGCGGGCACCGGGGAGCTGTTTTTT
CASGLAGTGELFF
>TRBD1|-|TRBJ2-7|TRBV5-1|15
TGCGCCAGCAGCAAAATACCGGGACAGGGTAACGAGCAGTACTTC
CASSKIPGQGNEQYF
>TRBD1|-|TRBJ1-4|TRBV10-3|15
TGTGCCATCAGCCCCCGACAGGGGATAGGAGAAAAACTGTTTTTT
CAISPRQGIGEKLFF
>TRBD1|-|TRBJ1-2|TRBV28|14
TGTGCCAGCAGATTGGACAGGGGTTTATATGGCTACACCTTC
CASRLDRGLYGYTF
>-|-|TRBJ1-2|TRBV5-4|14
TGTGCCAGCAGCTTGGGTCTCGAGTTTTCGGGCTACACCTTC
CASSLGLEFSGYTF
>TRBD1|-|TRBJ1-3|TRBV11-2|16
TGTGCCAGCAGCATATGGACAGGGAACTCTGGAAACACCATATATTTT
CASSIWTGNSGNTIYF
>-|-|TRBJ2-7|TRBV6-5|13
TGTGCCAGCAGGCGGGACAGCACCTACGAGCAGTACTTC
CASRRDSTYEQYF
>TRBD2|-|TRBJ2-7|TRBV2|13
TGTGCCAGCAGCTGGACTAGCGGCTACGAGCAGTACTTC
CASSWTSGYEQYF
>-|-|TRBJ1-1|TRBV5-1|14
TGCGCCAGCAGCTTAGGAGCCGCGAACACTGAAGCTTTCTTT
CASSLGAANTEAFF
>-|once|TRBJ2-2|TRBV10-3|16
TGTGCCGTCAGCTCTCCAATCGGAGAGAGGGCCGGGGAGCTGTTTTTT
CAVSSPIGERAGELFF
>-|-|TRBJ2-3|TRBV6-4|15
TGTGCCAGCAGTGACCCCTCTTTCGGCACAGATACGCAGTATTTT
CASSDPSFGTDTQYF
>TRBD1|-|TRBJ2-2|TRBV11-2|14
TGTGCCAGCAGCCCCCAGGGGGCCACCGGGGAGCTGTTTTTT
CASSPQGATGELFF
>TRBD1|-|TRBJ1-5|TRBV5-1|19
TGCGCCAGCAGCTTCCCGTGGGGACAGGGGGGATTCAGCAATCAGCCCCAGCATTTT
CASSFPWGQGGFSNQPQHF
>-|-|TRBJ2-7|TRBV6-4|13
TGTGCCAGCAGTGGCGGACAGTGCTACGAGCAGTACTTC
CASSGGQCYEQYF
>-|-|TRBJ1-1|TRBV11-2|12
TGTGCCAGCAGCTTGACAAGGATCGAAGCTTTCTTT
CASSLTRIEAFF
>-|-|TRBJ2-7|TRBV5-6|14
TGTGCCAGCAGCTTGGGATTTACAGGTTACGAGCAGTACTTC
CASSLGFTGYEQYF
>TRBD1|-|TRBJ1-1|TRBV7-8|15
TGTGCCAGCAGCCCTGGACAGGGCAGGAACACTGAAGCTTTCTTT
CASSPGQGRNTEAFF
>-|-|TRBJ2-3|TRBV6-2/TRBV6-3|15
TGTGCCAGCAGTTACTGGGAAAGCGGGACAGATACGCAGTATTTT
CASSYWESGTDTQYF
>TRBD1|-|TRBJ2-1|TRBV7-3|13
TGTGCCAGCAGCTGGACAGGGGTCAATGAGCAGTTCTTC
CASSWTGVNEQFF
>-|-|TRBJ1-1|TRBV6-5|15
TGTGCCAGCAGTTACTCTAGGCAGGGTAACACTGAAGCTTTCTTT
CASSYSRQGNTEAFF
>-|-|TRBJ2-2|TRBV3-1/TRBV3-2|13
TGTGCCAGCAGCCAATCAGGGTCCGGGGAGCTGTTTTTT
CASSQSGSGELFF
>-|-|TRBJ2-7|TRBV18|12
TGTGCCAGCTCACGTAATGTAGACGAGCAGTACTTC
CASSRNVDEQYF
>TRBD1|once|TRBJ1-4|TRBV19|17
TGTGCCAGTAGTACCCTACAGGGGGTCGGAACTAATGAAAAACTGTTTTTT
CASSTLQGVGTNEKLFF
>-|-|TRBJ1-4|TRBV18|13
TGTGCCAGCTCACCAAGCTTAGTCGAAAAACTGTTTTTT
CASSPSLVEKLFF
>-|-|TRBJ1-6|TRBV13|16
TGTGCCAGCAGCTTGGGCAGGGGATCCTATAATTCACCCCTCCACTTT
CASSLGRGSYNSPLHF
>-|-|TRBJ1-1|TRBV3-1/TRBV3-2|12
TGTGCCAGCAGCCTGACCCAGGCTGAAGCTTTCTTT
CASSLTQAEAFF
>TRBD2|-|TRBJ2-7|TRBV9|16
TGTGCCAGCAGCCCCCTGGGTAGCGGGGGGACCTACGAGCAGTACTTC
CASSPLGSGGTYEQYF
>TRBD1|-|TRBJ1-1|TRBV7-2|14
TGTGCCAGCAGCTTGAGACAGGGGGACACTGAAGCTTTCTTT
CASSLRQGDTEAFF
>-|-|TRBJ1-3|TRBV5-1|13
TGCGCCAGCAGCTTGACGGGGGAAGTCACCATATATTTT
CASSLTGEVTIYF